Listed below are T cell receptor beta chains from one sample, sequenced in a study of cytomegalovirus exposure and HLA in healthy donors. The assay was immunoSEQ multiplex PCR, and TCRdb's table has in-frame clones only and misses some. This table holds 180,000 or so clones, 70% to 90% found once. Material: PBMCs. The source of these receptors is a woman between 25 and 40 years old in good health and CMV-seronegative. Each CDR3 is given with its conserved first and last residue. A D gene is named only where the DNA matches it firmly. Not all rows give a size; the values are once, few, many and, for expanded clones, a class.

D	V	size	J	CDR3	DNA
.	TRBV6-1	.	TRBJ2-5	CASRRQAGQETQYF	TGTGCCAGCAGGAGACAGGCAGGCCAAGAGACCCAGTACTTC
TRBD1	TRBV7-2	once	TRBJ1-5	CASSRQGDQPQHF	TGTGCCAGCAGCCGACAGGGTGATCAGCCCCAGCATTTT
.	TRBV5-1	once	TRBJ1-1	CASSLGVGVNTEAFF	TGCGCCAGCAGCTTGGGCGTGGGAGTGAACACTGAAGCTTTCTTT
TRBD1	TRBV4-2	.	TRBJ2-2	CASSRRGTGGVNTGELFF	TGTGCCAGCAGCCGACGCGGGACAGGGGGCGTCAACACCGGGGAGCTGTTTTTT
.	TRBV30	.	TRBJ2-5	CAWSVGGGGETQYF	TGTGCCTGGAGTGTAGGAGGGGGCGGTGAGACCCAGTACTTC
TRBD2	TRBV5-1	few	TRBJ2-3	CASSSRLADSNTQYF	TGCGCCAGCAGCTCTCGACTAGCGGACTCGAATACGCAGTATTTT
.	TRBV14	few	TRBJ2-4	CASSQGPTGLLDF	TGTGCCAGCAGCCAAGGCCCGACGGGGTTGTTGGACTTC
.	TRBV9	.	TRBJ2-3	CASSVVSAGTDTQYF	TGTGCCAGCAGCGTAGTTAGCGCGGGCACAGATACGCAGTATTTT
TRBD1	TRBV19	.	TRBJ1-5	CASSKTGARSNQPQHF	TGTGCCAGTAGTAAGACAGGGGCGAGGAGCAATCAGCCCCAGCATTTT
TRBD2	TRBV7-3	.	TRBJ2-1	CASSLLAGGRNEQFF	TGTGCCAGCAGCTTACTAGCGGGGGGGCGCAATGAGCAGTTCTTC
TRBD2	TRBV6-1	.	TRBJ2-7	CASTMGGGTYEQYF	TGTGCCAGCACCATGGGGGGAGGGACCTACGAGCAGTACTTC
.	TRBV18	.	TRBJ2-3	CASSLPGLDTQYF	TGTGCCAGCTCACTCCCCGGTTTGGATACGCAGTATTTT
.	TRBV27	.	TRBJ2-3	CASSLFGDTDTQYF	TGTGCCAGCAGTTTATTCGGGGACACAGATACGCAGTATTTT
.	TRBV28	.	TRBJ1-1	CADTVATEAFF	TGTGCCGACACCGTAGCGACTGAAGCTTTCTTT
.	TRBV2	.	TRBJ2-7	CASSRERQTYEQYF	TGTGCCAGCAGTAGAGAGAGACAGACCTACGAGCAGTACTTC
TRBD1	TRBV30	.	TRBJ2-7	CAWSVGRDRVYEQYF	TGTGCCTGGAGTGTAGGAAGGGACAGGGTCTACGAGCAGTACTTC
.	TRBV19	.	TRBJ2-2	CASSNRAGRTGELFF	TGTGCCAGTAGTAATCGAGCGGGCAGGACCGGGGAGCTGTTTTTT
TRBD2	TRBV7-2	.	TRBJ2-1	CASSLVGTSGSNEQFF	TGTGCCAGCAGCTTAGTGGGGACTAGCGGTAGCAATGAGCAGTTCTTC
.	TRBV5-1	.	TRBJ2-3	CASSLGLVIDTQYF	TGCGCCAGCAGCTTGGGACTAGTAATAGATACGCAGTATTTT
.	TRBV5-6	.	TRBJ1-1	CASSPGGWRGFNTEAFF	TGTGCCAGCAGCCCCGGGGGGTGGAGAGGTTTTAACACTGAAGCTTTCTTT
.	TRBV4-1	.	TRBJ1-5	CASSQVGGGLKPQHF	TGCGCCAGCAGCCAAGTGGGAGGGGGGCTGAAGCCCCAGCATTTT
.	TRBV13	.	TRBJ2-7	CASSANAGYEQYF	TGTGCCAGCAGCGCCAACGCGGGATACGAGCAGTACTTC
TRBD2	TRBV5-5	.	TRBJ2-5	CASSAGLEETQYF	TGTGCCAGCAGCGCCGGACTAGAGGAGACCCAGTACTTC
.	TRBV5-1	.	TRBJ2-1	CASSLDTPREPTISSYNEQFF	TGCGCCAGCAGCTTGGACACCCCTAGGGAGCCGACCATAAGCTCCTACAATGAGCAGTTCTTC
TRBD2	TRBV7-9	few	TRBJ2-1	CASSLRSGRADEQFF	TGTGCCAGCAGCTTGAGAAGCGGGAGGGCCGATGAGCAGTTCTTC
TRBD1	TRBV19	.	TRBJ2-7	CASMDRGSYEQYF	TGTGCCAGTATGGACAGGGGGTCCTACGAGCAGTACTTC
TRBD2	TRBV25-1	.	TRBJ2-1	CASSVGGSSYNEQFF	TGTGCCAGCAGTGTGGGGGGGAGCTCCTACAATGAGCAGTTCTTC
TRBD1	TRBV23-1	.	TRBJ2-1	CASTRPGQGAIVGEQFF	TGCGCCAGCACTCGACCGGGACAGGGGGCTATAGTAGGTGAGCAGTTCTTC
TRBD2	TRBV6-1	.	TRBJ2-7	CASSSPGTNSYEQYF	TGTGCCAGCAGTTCCCCGGGGACTAACTCCTACGAGCAGTACTTC
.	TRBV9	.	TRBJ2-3	CASSVEGRGTDTQYF	TGTGCCAGCAGCGTAGAGGGCAGGGGCACAGATACGCAGTATTTT
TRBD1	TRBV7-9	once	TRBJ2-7	CASSARDRGNWEQYF	TGTGCCAGCAGCGCCCGGGACAGGGGAAACTGGGAGCAGTACTTC
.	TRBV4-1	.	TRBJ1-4	CASSHSPRGTNEKLFF	TGCGCCAGCAGCCACTCACCGAGGGGGACTAATGAAAAACTGTTTTTT
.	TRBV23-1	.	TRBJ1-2	CASSQFVGTAGYTF	TGCGCCAGCAGTCAATTTGTGGGGACTGCAGGCTACACCTTC
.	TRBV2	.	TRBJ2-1	CASLRNLQGQFF	TGTGCCAGCCTGAGGAACCTACAGGGGCAGTTCTTC